This TCR beta chain originates from a study of blood T cell repertoires in COVID-19. As for the study in general: The origin of the acute and convalescent COVID-19 samples was the United States, Italy and Spain.

Here immunoSEQ multiplex PCR was the method, and the copy in TCRdb shows in-frame clones only, minus some. The table includes about half a million clones, around nine tenths detected once. Germline values: CDR1 SQVTM, CDR2 ANQGSEA. The CDR3 runs 11 residues. Trimming took 5 bases from V and 3 from J, leaving 7 bases between them. Participants were aged about 18 to 89 years from approximately 25 US areas. This sequence was found in a woman aged 55-69 years who had recovered from COVID-19. The sample consisted of PBMCs or T cells enriched from blood (not recorded which). This chain joins TRBV29-1 and TRBJ1-2; perhaps TRBD1 as D (5 bases). CDR3 region: CSVPRDYGYTF. The CDR3 DNA reads TGCAGCGTTCCCAGGGACTATGGCTACACCTTC.